This T cell receptor beta chain is from a study of Graves' ophthalmopathy and Graves' hyperthyroidism. CDR3 length equals 14 residues. The germline CDR1 and CDR2 sequences are SNHLY and FYNNEI. V lost 5 bases to trimming and J lost 12 bases, with 17 bases between them. Amplification of the TCR beta CDR3 regions used RNA transcripts (as template). HTBI primers primed a first-round RT-PCR, and a second-round multiplex PCR followed. TCRdb recomputed calls from the multiplex PCR reads with MiXCR, one row per CDR3 protein. The sample includes about 590,000 distinct CDR3 sequences, about 35% of them seen just once.

The source material was peripheral blood or thyroid tissue (not recorded which). The TCR sequence derives from an adult man with Graves' hyperthyroidism. The chain has TRBV2 and TRBJ1-6, with a tentative D call TRBD1 (6 bases). CDR3 sequence reads: CASSMGGTRVPLHF. The CDR3 nucleotides are TGTGCCAGCAGTATGGGGGGCACGAGGGTACCCCTCCACTTT.